These 8 T cell receptor beta chains originate from one sample sequenced in a study of T cells after yellow fever vaccination. Each CDR3 protein is one row after TCRdb ran MiXCR on the 5' RACE reads. Of hundreds of thousands of distinct CDR3 sequences listed, roughly 20% are singletons. Sequencing used PBMCs, obtained before the yellow fever booster vaccination. All receptors derive from a man aged 18 to 29 who received the YFV17D yellow fever vaccine.

This clonotype was detected only once. V and J are TRBV11-2 and TRBJ2-3; 11 positions match TRBD1. Germline loops: CDR1 SGHAT, CDR2 FQNNGV. The CDR3 contains 16 residues. V lost 1 base and J lost 3; bases outside the gene matches: 3. CDR3 bases: TGTGCCAGCAGCTTAGGGGACAGGGGGAGGACAGATACGCAGTATTTT. Translated, it gives CASSLGDRGRTDTQYF.

This clonotype was found a few times. The rearrangement uses TRBV28 and TRBJ2-1; TRBD2 aligns across 8 bases. Trimming removed 5 bases from V and 4 bases from J; junction bases left unmatched: 7. The CDR3 extends over 15 amino acids. Germline-derived CDR1 and CDR2 are MDHEN and SYDVKM. DNA of the CDR3: TGTGCCAGCAGTACAATCGGGGGGGCGTACAATGAGCAGTTCTTC. Translated: CASSTIGGAYNEQFF.

The genes are TRBV27 and TRBJ2-3; 7 bases line up with TRBD2. V lost 6 bases and J lost 5; bases outside the gene matches: 8. The length of the CDR3 is 14 residues. CDR1 is MNHEY and CDR2 is SMNVEV in the germline V gene (reference sequence). CDR3 in DNA: TGTGCCAGCAGCCGAGCGGGGTCGATAGATACGCAGTATTTT. Protein product: CASSRAGSIDTQYF.

There are a few counts of this clonotype. The CDR3 loop reads CASTQGIQPQHF. The DNA for the CDR3 is TGTGCCAGCACCCAGGGGATTCAGCCCCAGCATTTT. The V gene is TRBV6-2 or TRBV6-3, the J gene TRBJ1-5; weak D call: TRBD1 (6 bases). The V end lost 7 bases, the J end lost 6 bases, and 10 bases lay between the germline ends. The V gene's germline CDR1 is MNHEY and CDR2 SVGEGT. This CDR3 is 12 amino acids long.

V gene TRBV3-1 combines with J gene TRBJ2-3; a weak D match, TRBD2 (5 bases). The length of the CDR3 is 16 residues. Germline lookup yields CDR1 LGHDT and CDR2 YNNKEL (reference sequence). Trimming stripped 1 base from V and 2 bases from J, with 13 bases between. CDR3 nucleotides: TGTGCCAGCAGCCAAGTCGCGGGCCGCCTCACAGATACGCAGTATTTT. Translating it yields CASSQVAGRLTDTQYF.

This clonotype showed up just a few times. The CDR3 DNA follows: TGTGCCAGCAGCTGGACAGCCGTTGCAACTAATGAAAAACTGTTTTTT. It codes for CASSWTAVATNEKLFF. The chain is built from TRBV6-1 and TRBJ1-4, with D perhaps matching TRBD1 (6 bases). There are 16 residues in the CDR3. CDR1 is MNHNS and CDR2 is SASEGT in the germline V gene. V was clipped by 6 bases and J by 0 bases, with 14 bases between them.

This clonotype was found many times. The chain joins TRBV28 to TRBJ1-2; 10 bases match TRBD1. Germline values: CDR1 MDHEN, CDR2 SYDVKM. With V trimmed by 6 bases and J by 6 bases, 10 bases remained unmatched. The CDR3 extends over 15 amino acids. Written as DNA, the CDR3 is TGTGCCAGCAGCTCCGGGACAGGGGTGAGGGATGGCTACACCTTC. This gives the protein CASSSGTGVRDGYTF.

Ten or more counts support this clonotype. This chain joins TRBV29-1 and TRBJ2-2; 9 bases are shared with TRBD2. The CDR3 contains 15 residues. Germline-derived CDR1 and CDR2 are SQVTM and ANQGSEA. The trim removed 6 bases at V and 1 base at J, leaving 6 bases unmatched. The CDR3 DNA reads TGCAGCGTGGCGGGGGGGAGCCAGAACACCGGGGAGCTGTTTTTT. Amino acid sequence: CSVAGGSQNTGELFF.